This TCR beta chain stems from a study of identical twins. Study observations and caveats: In drawing conclusions, the study used cross-sectional statistical analysis and did not follow the same donors. Partial confounding of zero-insertion analyses by invariant MAIT and iNKT cells was possible.

This CDR3 region has 17 residues. In germline, CDR1 is ENHRY, CDR2 SYGVKD. Between the trimmed V and J ends, which lost 2 bases and 6 bases, there was a span of 21 bases. To note about this clonotype: Its target is not known.

Addition of a universal primer site occurred through template switching, and cDNA carried unique molecular identifiers. Using its own MiXCR run on the 5' RACE reads, TCRdb lists one record per CDR3 protein. The sample includes 700,000 to 950,000 distinct CDR3 sequences, roughly an eighth seen only once; the top ten take around 1.6%. These same records also appear under a second study, on yellow fever vaccine responses in identical twins. That work contributes: Twin vaccine T cell responses reportedly seemed partly convergent, partly personalized.

The gene calls are TRBV10-3 and TRBJ2-3; perhaps TRBD2 as D (6 bases). This TCR was sampled from a woman under 30 in good health. Sample: PBMCs. The DNA for the CDR3 is TGTGCCATCAGTGAGGTCGCGGCTAGCGCCCCCGAGGATACGCAGTATTTT. Translated, it gives CAISEVAASAPEDTQYF.